A selection of T cell receptor beta chains follows, all from one sample in a study of shared clonotypes between healthy human individuals. The data were produced by immunoSEQ multiplex PCR, yet TCRdb's version contains in-frame clones alone and is incomplete. Among under 850,000 clones listed, over 55% were seen once. Material for sequencing was memory CD4+ T cells sorted from blood. These TCRs come from a woman in her twenties or thirties in good health. Each CDR3 is given with its conserved first and last residue. Each record gives: J gene, V gene, clone size, D gene, CDR3 protein, CDR3 DNA. A D gene is named only where the DNA matches it firmly. The size of a clone is reported for some rows only, either as once, few or many, or as a class for expanded clones.

>TRBJ1-5|TRBV27|.|.
CASTRFGHSNQPQHF
TGTGCCAGCACGCGATTCGGACATAGCAATCAGCCCCAGCATTTT
>TRBJ1-5|TRBV6-6|.|.
CASSYSTAGPQHF
TGTGCCAGCAGTTACTCGACGGCGGGGCCCCAGCATTTT
>TRBJ2-5|TRBV7-2|once|.
CASSLEGRTQYF
TGTGCCAGCAGCTTAGAGGGTAGGACCCAGTACTTC
>TRBJ2-1|TRBV19|.|TRBD2
CASTPGGRTYNEQFF
TGTGCCAGTACCCCAGGCGGGAGAACATACAATGAGCAGTTCTTC
>TRBJ2-5|TRBV18|.|.
CASSPSIQETQYF
TGTGCCAGCTCACCTTCCATACAAGAGACCCAGTACTTC
>TRBJ2-1|TRBV7-2|.|TRBD2
CASSLGLAVNNEQFF
TGTGCCAGCAGCTTAGGGCTAGCGGTCAACAATGAGCAGTTCTTC
>TRBJ2-7|TRBV28|.|.
CATLRSSYEQYF
TGTGCCACCCTTAGGTCTTCCTACGAGCAGTACTTC
>TRBJ1-1|TRBV19|few|.
CASRANTEAFF
TGTGCCAGTAGGGCTAACACTGAAGCTTTCTTT
>TRBJ1-1|TRBV19|.|.
CASSMSLQGNTEAFF
TGTGCCAGTAGTATGTCCCTACAGGGTAACACTGAAGCTTTCTTT
>TRBJ2-1|TRBV28|.|TRBD1
CASSLMDRGGNEQFF
TGTGCCAGCAGTTTAATGGACAGGGGAGGAAATGAGCAGTTCTTC
>TRBJ1-3|TRBV5-1|.|.
CASSSGQQGNTIYF
TGCGCCAGCAGCTCCGGACAGCAAGGAAACACCATATATTTT
>TRBJ1-2|TRBV27|.|.
CASSYDGTLGYTF
TGTGCCAGCAGTTACGACGGGACCTTGGGCTACACCTTC
>TRBJ2-4|TRBV28|.|.
CASSLGTAKNIQYF
TGTGCCAGCAGCTTGGGGACAGCCAAAAACATTCAGTACTTC
>TRBJ2-1|TRBV2|.|.
CASTRGRNNEQFF
TGTGCCAGCACTAGAGGGCGGAACAATGAGCAGTTCTTC
>TRBJ1-1|TRBV14|few|.
CASSSGPLPQGGAFF
TGTGCCAGCAGCTCAGGGCCCTTGCCCCAAGGAGGAGCTTTCTTT
>TRBJ2-7|TRBV18|.|.
CASSPSVRWEQYF
TGTGCCAGCTCACCGAGCGTACGGTGGGAGCAGTACTTC
>TRBJ1-1|TRBV28|.|.
CASSSATVSNTEAFF
TGTGCCAGCAGTTCCGCGACAGTGTCGAACACTGAAGCTTTCTTT
>TRBJ1-3|TRBV7-7|once|.
CASSSGREPGNTIYF
TGTGCCAGCAGCTCGGGACGGGAGCCTGGAAACACCATATATTTT
>TRBJ1-4|TRBV28|.|.
CASSLTEKLFF
TGTGCCAGCAGTTTAACAGAAAAACTGTTTTTT
>TRBJ2-5|TRBV18|few|.
CASSPDSQETQYF
TGTGCCAGCTCCCCAGACAGTCAAGAGACCCAGTACTTC
>TRBJ2-7|TRBV6-6|.|TRBD2
CASSYFSGREYEQYF
TGTGCCAGCAGTTACTTTAGCGGGAGGGAGTACGAGCAGTACTTC
>TRBJ2-5|TRBV15|.|.
CATGTRDIRGETQYF
TGTGCCACCGGAACGCGGGACATCCGGGGAGAGACCCAGTACTTC
>TRBJ2-3|TRBV7-9|.|.
CASSLSGGIDTQYF
TGTGCCAGCAGCTTATCCGGCGGGATTGATACGCAGTATTTT
>TRBJ1-2|TRBV18|.|.
CASSPGGADYGYTF
TGTGCCAGCTCCCCGGGAGGGGCTGACTATGGCTACACCTTC
>TRBJ2-7|TRBV28|.|.
CASSLAAPSEQYF
TGTGCCAGCAGCTTAGCGGCTCCCTCGGAGCAGTACTTC
>TRBJ2-7|TRBV4-2|.|.
CASRQDHYEQYF
TGTGCCAGCAGGCAAGATCATTACGAGCAGTACTTC
>TRBJ2-6|TRBV6-5|.|.
CASSYPSRTGANVLTF
TGTGCCAGCAGTTACCCCTCCAGGACAGGGGCCAACGTCCTGACTTTC
>TRBJ2-7|TRBV7-9|once|TRBD1
CASSRTGTGTHEQYF
TGTGCCAGCAGCCGGACCGGGACAGGGACCCACGAGCAGTACTTC
>TRBJ1-2|TRBV6-5|.|.
CASSYSQTVGYTF
TGTGCCAGCAGTTACTCGCAGACGGTTGGCTACACCTTC
>TRBJ2-2|TRBV11-2|.|TRBD2
CASSRSGRAHRGAVF
TGTGCCAGCAGCCGTAGCGGGAGGGCACACCGGGGAGCTGTTTTT
>TRBJ2-1|TRBV28|.|.
CASSLRGISYNEQFF
TGTGCCAGCAGTTTACGGGGGATCTCCTACAATGAGCAGTTCTTC
>TRBJ2-7|TRBV11-3|.|TRBD1
CASSHGQGSSYEQYF
TGTGCCAGCAGCCATGGACAGGGGAGCTCCTACGAGCAGTACTTC
>TRBJ2-7|TRBV11-2|.|.
CASATLAEAYEQYF
TGTGCCAGCGCAACCTTAGCGGAGGCCTACGAGCAGTACTTC
>TRBJ1-2|TRBV7-9|few|.
CASSLAGMRGEGYTF
TGTGCCAGCAGCTTAGCGGGCATGCGGGGGGAAGGCTACACCTTC
>TRBJ1-3|TRBV5-1|.|.
CASSPTGMEGNTIYF
TGCGCCAGCAGCCCCACAGGGATGGAAGGAAACACCATATATTTT
>TRBJ1-1|TRBV6-5|.|TRBD1
CASSNRGNTEAFF
TGTGCCAGCAGTAACAGGGGCAACACTGAAGCTTTCTTT
>TRBJ2-7|TRBV10-3|.|.
CAISPGTLSYEQYF
TGTGCCATCAGCCCCGGGACCCTCTCCTACGAGCAGTACTTC
>TRBJ2-1|TRBV7-2|.|.
CASSYRPRWASYNEQFF
TGTGCCAGCAGCTACCGTCCCCGGTGGGCCTCCTACAATGAGCAGTTCTTC
>TRBJ2-3|TRBV2|.|TRBD2
CASSEPGGTQYF
TGTGCCAGCAGTGAGCCGGGAGGTACGCAGTATTTT
>TRBJ2-4|TRBV5-1|.|.
CASSPGTAKNIQYF
TGCGCCAGCAGCCCGGGGACAGCCAAAAACATTCAGTACTTC
>TRBJ2-2|TRBV7-2|few|.
CASSSSMGGNTGELFF
TGTGCCAGCAGCTCCTCCATGGGGGGTAACACCGGGGAGCTGTTTTTT
>TRBJ2-1|TRBV19|.|TRBD2
CASSIIAGGSYNEQFF
TGTGCCAGTAGTATTATAGCGGGAGGTTCCTACAATGAGCAGTTCTTC
>TRBJ1-5|TRBV6-1|many|TRBD1
CASSEGGQGAKPQHF
TGTGCCAGCAGTGAAGGGGGACAGGGGGCTAAGCCCCAGCATTTT
>TRBJ2-2|TRBV19|once|TRBD1
CASSIQEKFVSDRRTGELFF
TGTGCCAGTAGTATTCAGGAAAAATTTGTGTCGGACAGGCGAACCGGGGAGCTGTTTTTT
>TRBJ1-5|TRBV27|.|.
CASSLVGYSNQPQHF
TGTGCCAGCAGTTTGGTCGGTTATAGCAATCAGCCCCAGCATTTT
>TRBJ2-3|TRBV5-6|few|.
CASSYQGADTQYF
TGTGCCAGCAGCTACCAGGGTGCAGATACGCAGTATTTT
>TRBJ2-1|TRBV28|.|.
CASAEGLKNEQFF
TGTGCCAGCGCTGAGGGTTTGAAGAATGAGCAGTTCTTC
>TRBJ1-5|TRBV2|many|.
CASSSQGEQPQHF
TGTGCCAGCAGTTCACAGGGTGAACAGCCCCAGCATTTT
>TRBJ1-2|TRBV6-5|.|TRBD1
CASTSTDRASYGYTF
TGTGCCAGCACCTCCACGGACAGGGCCTCCTATGGCTACACCTTC
>TRBJ2-5|TRBV19|.|.
CAASGGGETQYF
TGTGCCGCATCTGGTGGAGGCGAGACCCAGTACTTC
>TRBJ2-5|TRBV4-2|few|TRBD2
CASSQDSAGGYQETQYF
TGTGCCAGCAGCCAGGACTCAGCGGGAGGGTACCAAGAGACCCAGTACTTC
>TRBJ1-2|TRBV27|.|.
CASSLSNYLSGSTNYGYTF
TGTGCCAGCAGTTTATCGAATTATTTGTCCGGCAGTACTAACTATGGCTACACCTTC
>TRBJ1-2|TRBV7-8|few|TRBD1
CASSFSPGQGYTF
TGTGCCAGCAGCTTTAGCCCGGGACAGGGCTACACCTTC
>TRBJ1-2|TRBV7-8|.|.
CASSLVLSGNYGYTF
TGTGCCAGCAGCTTAGTGCTTTCGGGGAACTATGGCTACACCTTC